This T cell receptor beta chain was identified during a study of blood T cell repertoires in COVID-19. Overall study context: COVID-19 samples, acute and convalescent, were from the United States, Italy and Spain. PBMCs, B-cell-depleted T cells, or T cells provided the cDNA or gDNA that made up the material.

Deletions cut 1 base from V and 8 bases from J, with 9 bases between. CDR3 length: 13 residues. In the original processing: Reference gene primer amplification yielded estimated nucleated cell counts. This table comes from immunoSEQ multiplex PCR, and its TCRdb copy is limited to in-frame clones, with some not included. That table gives V, J and clone size, and the DNA gave D and trimming. The data hold 300,000 to 450,000 clones, with approximately 86% observed a single time. The sequencing input was peripheral blood. This chain uses TRBV12-3 or TRBV12-4 with TRBJ2-1, with a possible D match to TRBD2 (6 bases). The sequence came from a human donor in a cohort sampled during active COVID-19. Here the CDR3 reads CASSLGSGHEQFF. For the CDR3, the DNA is TGTGCCAGCAGTTTAGGGAGCGGGCATGAGCAGTTCTTC.